This T cell receptor (beta chain) was sequenced during a study of PD-L1 blockade in urothelial cancer. Study summary: Patients started atezolizumab in about 2014, 1,200 mg intravenously every 3 weeks. Counts from blood samples showed a median of 141,255 T cells.

Losses at the gene ends were 0 bases for V and 0 bases for J; bases not matched to a gene: 0. Looked up from germline, CDR1 is SGDLS and CDR2 is YYNGEE. This CDR3 contains 15 residues. Disease in patients was locally advanced or metastatic urothelial carcinoma. Every patient provided from 1 to 8 samples, collected pretreatment and on-treatment. This clone appeared once. Using immunoSEQ multiplex PCR, the repertoire was profiled, and TCRdb retains in-frame clones only, with some absent. The table lists under 120,000 clones, around 82% of them singletons, with roughly 2.3% in the top ten. The chain links TRBV9 to TRBJ1-5, with 7 nucleotides matching TRBD1. This specimen was PBMCs, taken around atezolizumab (anti-PD-L1) treatment. This TCR derives from a man in his fifties with urothelial cancer. CDR3 nucleotides: TGTGCCAGCAGCGTAGAGGGGGCTAGCAATCAGCCCCAGCATTTT. Protein sequence: CASSVEGASNQPQHF.